This T cell receptor (beta chain) was captured in a study of blood T cell repertoires in COVID-19 (dated by TCRdb to the early 2020s). For context, the study as a whole: Samples covering the acute and convalescent phases of COVID-19 were provided by collaborators in the United States, Italy and Spain. The prospective study material was composed of cDNA or gDNA derived from T cells, B-cell-depleted T cells, or PBMCs. The dataset comprised deeply sampled blood TCRbeta repertoires from subjects exposed to, actively infected with, or recovered from COVID-19. The repertoires were released in a freely available public database meant as a resource for research on the immune response to SARS-CoV-2. The samples were drawn from two sources: the first 160 participants of the ongoing ImmuneRACE study, and about 1,300 subjects contributed by 6 global collaborators. A de-identified subject ID, COVID-19 status, age in years and sex were almost always included in the sample metadata. Where HLA class I and class II types were available, the types were taken from metadata supplied by the sample provider, not from assay-based typing. Findings and caveats that apply to the study as a whole: How much clinical and demographic metadata was included differed by source and by participant, and the metadata was provided uncurated.

Trimming at the junction amounts to 4 bases on V and 5 bases on J, and the germline ends lie 14 bases apart. CDR1 is given as SGHTA and CDR2 as FQGNSA, both from the germline V gene. From the cysteine up to the phenylalanine, the CDR3 has a length of 14 residues. CDR3 DNA only is kept here, 42 bases in frame from base 1. In regard to this clone: The specificity of this receptor is unknown. No base quality information exists; no much larger clone differs at one position.

Collaborating institutions collected whole blood in K2EDTA tubes following their own protocols. For TCRbeta analysis, collaborator samples were shipped as frozen whole blood, as isolated PBMCs, or as DNA extracted from either sample type. TCRbeta CDR3 regions were amplified from genomic DNA using the immunoSEQ Assay, a bias-controlled multiplex PCR. Per the source publication's procedure: The number of nucleated cells in each sample was estimated from the amplification of reference gene primers within the assay. To quantify the absolute abundance of each unique TCRbeta CDR3 rearrangement, sequence reads were collapsed and filtered. For each sample, productive Simpson clonality was calculated as the square root of Simpson's diversity index across productive rearrangements. In TCRdb, the immuneACCESS table is reduced to in-frame sequences with V and J assigned. These tables do not hold every clone; where another copy was compared, an unresolved V gene accounts for under half, and the others remain unexplained. From that table come the V and J calls and clone size; the DNA was used to work out D and trimming. This sample gives about 150,000 clones in total; about four fifths of them show up just once. The ten largest clones represent about 15% of the sample.

Sequencing was done on a sample of peripheral blood. This clonotype was sampled from a woman older than 75 with acute or convalescent COVID-19. The chain joins TRBV7-2 to TRBJ2-5; TRBD1 could be the D gene, as 6 bases match. The CDR3 loop reads CASSSTGLRETQYF. The sequenced DNA: TGTGCCAGCAGCTCTACAGGGTTGAGGGAGACCCAGTACTTC.